The source of this TCR beta chain is a study of cytomegalovirus exposure and HLA in healthy donors. Background on the study: As an earlier analysis found, roughly 180 million T cells yielded 100 million to 130 million unique TCR beta sequences. Whole-study results and caveats: Another analysis was done later, and it associated around 15,000 TCR beta sequences with HLA alleles at 0.05 false discovery rate. In a later analysis, TCR association rates varied by HLA locus: DRB1 most, HLA-C fewest.

As regards this clone: Its antigen is unidentified.

60 Vbeta and 13 Jbeta primers were used in PCR. The table came from immunoSEQ multiplex PCR; TCRdb's copy has only in-frame clones and leaves some out. The table records 170,000 or so clones, more than 60% of them present only once. The CDR3 is 16 residues long. Unmatched junction bases numbered 8, after V lost 1 base and J lost 8 bases. Germline values: CDR1 MNHNY, CDR2 SVGAGI (reference sequence). Unrecorded immune exposure was likely among donors, who were nominally healthy when sampled. V gene TRBV6-6 combines with J gene TRBJ1-2; 12 bases are shared with TRBD1. This TCR derives from a woman in her twenties or thirties in good health and CMV-seronegative. Input material: PBMCs. CDR3 DNA: TGTGCCAGCAGTTACTTTGGGGGACAGGGGGCGAACGGCTACACCTTC. Residues: CASSYFGGQGANGYTF.